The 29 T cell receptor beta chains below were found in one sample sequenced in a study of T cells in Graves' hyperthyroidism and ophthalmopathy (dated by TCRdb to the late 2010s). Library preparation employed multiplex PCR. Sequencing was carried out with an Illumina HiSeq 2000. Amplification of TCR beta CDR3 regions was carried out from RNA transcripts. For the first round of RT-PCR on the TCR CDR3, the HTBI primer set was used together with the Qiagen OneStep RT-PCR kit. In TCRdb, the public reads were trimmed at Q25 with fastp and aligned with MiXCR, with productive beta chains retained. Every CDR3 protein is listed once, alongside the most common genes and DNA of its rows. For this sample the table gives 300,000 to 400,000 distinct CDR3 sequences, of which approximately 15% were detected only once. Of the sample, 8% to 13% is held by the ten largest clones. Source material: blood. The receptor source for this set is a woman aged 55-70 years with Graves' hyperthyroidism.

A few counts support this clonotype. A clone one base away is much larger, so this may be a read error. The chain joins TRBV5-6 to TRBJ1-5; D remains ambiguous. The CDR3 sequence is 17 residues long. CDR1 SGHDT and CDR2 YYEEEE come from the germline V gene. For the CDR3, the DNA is TGTGCCAGCGGCTTGACATACGGGGAGATGGGCAATCAGCCCCAGCATTTT. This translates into CASGLTYGEMGNQPQHF.

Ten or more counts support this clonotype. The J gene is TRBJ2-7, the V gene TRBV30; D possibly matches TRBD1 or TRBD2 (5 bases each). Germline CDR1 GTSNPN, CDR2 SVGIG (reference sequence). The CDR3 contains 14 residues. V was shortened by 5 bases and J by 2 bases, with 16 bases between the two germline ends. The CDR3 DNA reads TGTGCCTGGTCCCTCTATGGGACGGCCTACGAGCAGTACTTC. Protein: CAWSLYGTAYEQYF.

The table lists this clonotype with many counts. DNA of the CDR3: TGTGCCAGCAGTTTAGGGCAGGGGTTGTCACCCCTCCACTTT. Its translation is CASSLGQGLSPLHF. The gene calls are TRBV12-3 or TRBV12-4 and TRBJ1-6, with D maybe TRBD1 (6 bases). There are 14 residues in the CDR3. The V gene lost 1 base and the J gene lost 10 bases, with 11 bases spanning the gap.

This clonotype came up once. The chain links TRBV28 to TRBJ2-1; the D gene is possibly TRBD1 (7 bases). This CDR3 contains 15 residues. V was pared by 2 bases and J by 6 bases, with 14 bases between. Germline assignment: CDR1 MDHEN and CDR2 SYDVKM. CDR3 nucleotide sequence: TGTGCCAGCAGTTTACAGGGGGAGCGGGTCAATGAGCAGTTCTTC. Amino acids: CASSLQGERVNEQFF.

CDR3 DNA sequence: TGTGCCAGCAGCCAAGAAGATGATCCTCCGGGACATCGGGCGGGTAAACTGTTTTTT. Amino acids: CASSQEDDPPGHRAGKLFF. The rearrangement links TRBV14 to TRBJ1-4, with D possibly being TRBD1 (6 bases). The germline V gene has CDR1 SGHDN and CDR2 FVKESK. V was cut by 0 bases and J by 11 bases, with 28 bases left in between. This CDR3 is 19 amino acids long.

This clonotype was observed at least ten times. CDR3 residues: CASSPLTSQDTQYF. The CDR3 DNA follows: TGTGCCAGCAGCCCCCTTACTAGTCAAGATACGCAGTATTTT. The J gene is TRBJ2-3, the V gene TRBV9, with D possibly being TRBD2 (5 bases). The CDR3 covers 14 residues. V was pared by 4 bases and J by 5 bases, with 14 bases between. Germline V lookup: CDR1 SGDLS, CDR2 YYNGEE. Supplemented by reference TRBV9 and TRBJ2-3, the full variable domain reads DSGVTQTPKHLITATGQRVTLRCSPRSGDLSVYWYQQSLDQGLQFLIQYYNGEERAKGNILERFSAQQFPDLHSELNLSSLELGDSALYFCASSPLTSQDTQYFGPGTRLTVL.

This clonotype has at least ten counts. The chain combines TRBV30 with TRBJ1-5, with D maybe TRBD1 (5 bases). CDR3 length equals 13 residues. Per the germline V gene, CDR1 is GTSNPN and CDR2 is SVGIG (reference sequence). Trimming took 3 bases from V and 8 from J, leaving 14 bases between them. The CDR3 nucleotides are TGTGCCTGGAGGAGGGGCCCAGTTGAGCCCCAGCATTTT. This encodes CAWRRGPVEPQHF. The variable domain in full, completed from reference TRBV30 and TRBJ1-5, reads SQTIHQWPATLVQPVGSPLSLECTVEGTSNPNLYWYRQAAGRGLQLLFYSVGIGQISSEVPQNLSASRPQDRQFILSSKKLLLSDSGFYLCAWRRGPVEPQHFGDGTRLSIL.

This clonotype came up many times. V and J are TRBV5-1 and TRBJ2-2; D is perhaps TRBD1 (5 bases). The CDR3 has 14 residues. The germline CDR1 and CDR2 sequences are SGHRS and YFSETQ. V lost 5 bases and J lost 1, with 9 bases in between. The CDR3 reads CASRFGQNTGELFF. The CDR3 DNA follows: TGCGCCAGCAGATTCGGACAGAACACCGGGGAGCTGTTTTTT. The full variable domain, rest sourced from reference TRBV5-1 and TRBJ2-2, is KAGVTQTPRYLIKTRGQQVTLSCSPISGHRSVSWYQQTPGQGLQFLFEYFSETQRNKGNFPGRFSGRQFSNSRSEMNVSTLELGDSALYLCASRFGQNTGELFFGEGSRLTVL.

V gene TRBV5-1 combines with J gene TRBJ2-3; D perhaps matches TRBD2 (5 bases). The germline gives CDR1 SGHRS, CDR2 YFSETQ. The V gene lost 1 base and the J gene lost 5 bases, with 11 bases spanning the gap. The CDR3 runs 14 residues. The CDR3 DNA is TGCGCCAGCAGCTTGCGGTCTGGAGGAGATACGCAGTATTTT. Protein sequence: CASSLRSGGDTQYF.

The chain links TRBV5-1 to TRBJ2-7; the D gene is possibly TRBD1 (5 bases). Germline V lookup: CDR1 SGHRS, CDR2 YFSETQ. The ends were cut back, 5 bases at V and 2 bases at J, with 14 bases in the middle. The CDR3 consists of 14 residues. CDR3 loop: CASSISTGPYEQYF. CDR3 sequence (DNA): TGCGCCAGCAGTATCAGTACAGGTCCCTACGAGCAGTACTTC.

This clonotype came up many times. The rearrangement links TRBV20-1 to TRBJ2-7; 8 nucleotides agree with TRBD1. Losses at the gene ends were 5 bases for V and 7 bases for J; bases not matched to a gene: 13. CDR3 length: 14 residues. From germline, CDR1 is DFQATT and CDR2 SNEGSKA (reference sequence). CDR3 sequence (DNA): TGCAGTGCTCCTGACGCCAGGGGGCAGGGGGAGCAGTACTTC. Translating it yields CSAPDARGQGEQYF.

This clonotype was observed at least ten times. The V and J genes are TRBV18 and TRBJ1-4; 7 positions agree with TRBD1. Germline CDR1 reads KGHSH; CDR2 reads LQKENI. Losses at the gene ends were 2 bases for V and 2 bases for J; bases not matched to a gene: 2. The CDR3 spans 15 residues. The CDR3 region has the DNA TGTGCCAGCTCACCAGTGACAGGGACTAATGAAAAACTGTTTTTT. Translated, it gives CASSPVTGTNEKLFF. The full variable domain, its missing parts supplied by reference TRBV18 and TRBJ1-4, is NAGVMQNPRHLVRRRGQEARLRCSPMKGHSHVYWYRQLPEEGLKFMVYLQKENIIDESGMPKERFSAEFPKEGPSILRIQQVVRGDSAAYFCASSPVTGTNEKLFFGSGTQLSVL.

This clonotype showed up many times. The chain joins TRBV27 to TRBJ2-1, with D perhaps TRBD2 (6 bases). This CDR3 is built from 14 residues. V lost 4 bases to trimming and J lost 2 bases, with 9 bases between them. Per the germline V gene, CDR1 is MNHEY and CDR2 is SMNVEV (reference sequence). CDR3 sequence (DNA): TGTGCCAGCAGTTCTAGCGAGGCCTACAATGAGCAGTTCTTC. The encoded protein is CASSSSEAYNEQFF.

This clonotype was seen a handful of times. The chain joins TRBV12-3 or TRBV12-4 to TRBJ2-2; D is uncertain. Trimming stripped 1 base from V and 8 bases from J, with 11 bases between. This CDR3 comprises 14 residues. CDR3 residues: CASSLVRRPGELFF. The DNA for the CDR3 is TGTGCCAGCAGTTTAGTTAGGCGGCCGGGGGAGCTGTTTTTT.

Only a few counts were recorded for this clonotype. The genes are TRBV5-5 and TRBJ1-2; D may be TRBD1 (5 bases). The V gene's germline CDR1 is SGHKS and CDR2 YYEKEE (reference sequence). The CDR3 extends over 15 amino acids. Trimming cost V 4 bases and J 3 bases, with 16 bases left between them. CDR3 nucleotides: TGTGCCAGCAGCACCGGGATCGGGGGTGACTATGGCTACACCTTC. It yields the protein CASSTGIGGDYGYTF.

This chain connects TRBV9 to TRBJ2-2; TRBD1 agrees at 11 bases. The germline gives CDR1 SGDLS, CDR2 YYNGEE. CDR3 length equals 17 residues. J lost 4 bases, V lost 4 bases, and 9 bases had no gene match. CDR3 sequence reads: CASSFLPGTGGTGELFF. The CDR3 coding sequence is TGTGCCAGCAGCTTCCTCCCCGGGACAGGGGGCACCGGGGAGCTGTTTTTT. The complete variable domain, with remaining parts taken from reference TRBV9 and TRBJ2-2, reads DSGVTQTPKHLITATGQRVTLRCSPRSGDLSVYWYQQSLDQGLQFLIQYYNGEERAKGNILERFSAQQFPDLHSELNLSSLELGDSALYFCASSFLPGTGGTGELFFGEGSRLTVL.

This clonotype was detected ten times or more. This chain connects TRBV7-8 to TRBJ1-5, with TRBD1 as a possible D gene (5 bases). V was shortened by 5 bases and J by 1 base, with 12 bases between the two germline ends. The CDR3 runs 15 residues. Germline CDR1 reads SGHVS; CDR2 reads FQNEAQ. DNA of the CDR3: TGTGCCAGCAGCACCAGCAGGGTGAGCAATCAGCCCCAGCATTTT. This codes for CASSTSRVSNQPQHF.

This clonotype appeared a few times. The CDR3 spells CASSLRRDVLSRTQYF. DNA for the CDR3: TGTGCCAGCAGTTTACGACGGGACGTTCTGAGTCGGACCCAGTACTTC. The J gene is TRBJ2-5, the V gene TRBV28, with D perhaps assigned TRBD1 or TRBD2 (5 bases each). Germline V gene data show CDR1 as MDHEN and CDR2 as SYDVKM. The CDR3 is 16 residues long. Trimming shortened V by 2 bases and J by 7 bases, and 20 bases separated the two germline ends.

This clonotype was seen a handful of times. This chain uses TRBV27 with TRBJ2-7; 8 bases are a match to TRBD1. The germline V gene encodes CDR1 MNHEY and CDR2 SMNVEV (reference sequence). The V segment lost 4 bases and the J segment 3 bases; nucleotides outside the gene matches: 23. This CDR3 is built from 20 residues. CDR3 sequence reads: CASSSPRQGPNIIPVYEQYF. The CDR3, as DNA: TGTGCCAGCAGTTCACCCCGACAGGGGCCCAATATAATCCCTGTCTACGAGCAGTACTTC.

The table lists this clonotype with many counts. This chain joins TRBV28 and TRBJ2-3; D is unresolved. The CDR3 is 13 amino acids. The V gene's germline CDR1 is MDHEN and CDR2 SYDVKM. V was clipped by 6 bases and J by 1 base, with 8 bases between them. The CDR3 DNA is TGTGCCAGCAGGGGAAGCGGCACAGATACGCAGTATTTT. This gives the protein CASRGSGTDTQYF.

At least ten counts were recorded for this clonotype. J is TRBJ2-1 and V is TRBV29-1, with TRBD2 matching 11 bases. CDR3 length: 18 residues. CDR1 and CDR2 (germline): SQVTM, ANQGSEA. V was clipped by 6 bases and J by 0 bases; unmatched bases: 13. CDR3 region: CSVVAGTSGSRSYNEQFF. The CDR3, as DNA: TGCAGCGTGGTTGCCGGGACTAGCGGTTCCCGCTCCTACAATGAGCAGTTCTTC.

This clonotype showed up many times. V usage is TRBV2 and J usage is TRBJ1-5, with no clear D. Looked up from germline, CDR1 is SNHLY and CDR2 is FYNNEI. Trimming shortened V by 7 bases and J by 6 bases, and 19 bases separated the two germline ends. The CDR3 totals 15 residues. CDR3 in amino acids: CASTKGYGLLQPQHF. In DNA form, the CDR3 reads TGTGCCAGCACAAAAGGGTATGGTTTACTTCAGCCCCAGCATTTT.

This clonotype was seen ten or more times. CDR3 nucleotides: TGTGCCAGCAGCTTGCGGGTCAACGGGGAGCTGTTTTTT. It is translated as CASSLRVNGELFF. J is TRBJ2-2 and V is TRBV5-5, with D uncertain. CDR3 size: 13 residues. Germline values: CDR1 SGHKS, CDR2 YYEKEE (reference sequence). Trimming took off 1 base at V and 7 bases at J, with 8 bases between the two ends.

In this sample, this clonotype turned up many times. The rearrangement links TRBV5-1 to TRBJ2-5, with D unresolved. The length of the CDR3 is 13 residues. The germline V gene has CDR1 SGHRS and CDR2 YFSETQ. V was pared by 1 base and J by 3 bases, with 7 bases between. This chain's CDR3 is CASSLKGKETQYF. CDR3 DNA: TGCGCCAGCAGCTTGAAGGGAAAAGAGACCCAGTACTTC.

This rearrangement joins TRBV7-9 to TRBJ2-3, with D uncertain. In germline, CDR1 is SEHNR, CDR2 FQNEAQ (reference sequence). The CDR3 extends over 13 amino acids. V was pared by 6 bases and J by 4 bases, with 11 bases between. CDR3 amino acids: CASRLSSPDTQYF. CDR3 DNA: TGTGCCAGCAGGCTCAGCTCCCCAGATACGCAGTATTTT.

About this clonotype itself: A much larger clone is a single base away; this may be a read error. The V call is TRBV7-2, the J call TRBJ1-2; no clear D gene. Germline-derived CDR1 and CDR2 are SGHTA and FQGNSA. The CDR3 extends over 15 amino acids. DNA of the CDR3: TGTGCCGGCAGCGCAGTGGGAATTGCGAACTATGGCTACACCTTC. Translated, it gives CAGSAVGIANYGYTF.

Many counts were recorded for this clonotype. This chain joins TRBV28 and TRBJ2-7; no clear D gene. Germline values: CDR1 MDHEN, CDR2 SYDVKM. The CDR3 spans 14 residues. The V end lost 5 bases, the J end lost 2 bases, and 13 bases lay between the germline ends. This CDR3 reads CASSESGITYEQYF. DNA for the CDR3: TGTGCCAGCAGTGAGAGTGGGATAACCTACGAGCAGTACTTC. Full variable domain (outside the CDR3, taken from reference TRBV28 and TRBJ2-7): DVKVTQSSRYLVKRTGEKVFLECVQDMDHENMFWYRQDPGLGLRLIYFSYDVKMKEKGDIPEGYSVSREKKERFSLILESASTNQTSMYLCASSESGITYEQYFGPGTRLTVT.

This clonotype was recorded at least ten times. CDR3 sequence reads: CSVVGTSGNHEQYF. CDR3 nucleotides: TGCAGCGTTGTAGGGACTAGCGGGAATCACGAGCAGTACTTC. This sequence joins TRBV29-1 and TRBJ2-7, with TRBD2 matching 13 bases. This CDR3 is 14 amino acids long. V gave up 4 bases and J gave up 5 bases; unmatched junction bases: 5. Germline V lookup: CDR1 SQVTM, CDR2 ANQGSEA.

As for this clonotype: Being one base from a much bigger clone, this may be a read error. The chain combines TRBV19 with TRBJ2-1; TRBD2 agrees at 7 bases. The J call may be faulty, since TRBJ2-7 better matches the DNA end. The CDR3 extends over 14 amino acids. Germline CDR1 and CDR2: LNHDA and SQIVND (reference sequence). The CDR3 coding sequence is TGTGCCAGTAGTAAGCTAGCGGCATACAATGAGCAGTACTTC. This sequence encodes CASSKLAAYNEQYF.